This TCR beta chain was identified during a study of T cells in Graves' hyperthyroidism and ophthalmopathy (dated by TCRdb to the late 2010s). Looking at the study overall: Peripheral blood samples were taken at the time of initial diagnosis, prior to any treatment. To identify distinguishing TCR V-J signatures, a discovery cohort of 100 or so patients was used, comprising 43 with Graves' ophthalmopathy and about 59 with stable Graves' hyperthyroidism. Prospective prediction of ophthalmopathy was tested in an independent validation cohort of some 20 hyperthyroidism patients and some 17 patients who later progressed to ophthalmopathy. The 90 to 100 discovery patients were randomly divided into training and test sets at a 7:3 ratio. The study also compared thyroid tissue and blood T-cell repertoires from over 5 Graves' hyperthyroidism patients. After blood sampling, hyperthyroidism patients were treated with methimazole at a starting dose of 30 mg daily, and ophthalmopathy patients were treated with high-dose intravenous methylprednisolone. TCR Vbeta CDR3 sequencing of roughly 140 peripheral blood samples (over 40 ophthalmopathy, under 80 hyperthyroidism and 17 progressor patients) is reported in the paper. The study at large found these results: No statistical method was used to fix the sample size in advance, and group allocation was not hidden from the investigators. Blood samples also contained most of the expanded thyroid clonotypes (frequency above 0.001), which suggests that blood repertoires may reflect thyroid immune responses. In validation, the model predicted progression to ophthalmopathy a median of roughly 6.1 months before onset, with over 60% sensitivity and about 72% specificity. In cross-validation, a model built on a 13 V-J signature told ophthalmopathy apart from stable hyperthyroidism with 85% to 90% sensitivity and about 81% specificity, and in testing the same model reached 80%/75%.

This clonotype was seen at least ten times. This clone's antigen is unknown. There are no base qualities to consult, and no much larger clone falls within one base. The TCR beta CDR3 regions were amplified from RNA transcripts. The TCR CDR3 was subjected to a first round of RT-PCR using the HTBI primer set and the Qiagen OneStep RT-PCR kit. Libraries were constructed in a second round of multiplex PCR, after which size selection and purification were performed. Paired-end sequencing of the libraries was performed with 100 bp reads on an Illumina HiSeq2000. Per the original workflow: SOAPnuke was used to process the raw data, removing reads that contained adapters or uncalled bases, had a mean Phred below 15, or lacked an exact match to the constant primer or identifier. COPE v1.2.5 was used to merge high-quality paired reads, and clonotypes were defined as unique nucleotide sequences. Clonotypes were aligned to IMGT TRBV, TRBD and TRBJ reference segments using MiTCR v1.1. Analysis was restricted to V-J combinations with a frequency above 0.0001, which covered 99.2% of repertoires. A TCS score was defined as the ratio between F50 (clonal expansion) and ExV (chaos), using BLOSUM62-based TCRdist between CDR3 peptides within each V-J. Welch's t-statistics and random forest reduced 500 to 650 V-J features to roughly 13, which were used in a naive Bayes classifier (R e1071). TCRdb reanalyzed the raw reads on its own, using fastp at Q25 for trimming and MiXCR for clone calling, and kept in-frame beta chains. Rows are combined by CDR3 protein, so each entry shows the most common genes and DNA. TCRdb, not the original authors, processed these V and J calls. A total of 400,000 to 500,000 distinct CDR3 sequences appear in this sample, approximately 13% of them only once. 5% to 6% of the sample is in the top ten clones.

Trimming accounts for 4 bases at V and 5 bases at J, while the number of junction bases matched to no gene is 7. The CDR3 measures 15 amino acids from cysteine to phenylalanine. The retained sequence is limited to the CDR3, 45 bases, with the frame set at the first base. CDR1 and CDR2, looked up from the germline V gene, are SQVTM and ANQGSEA. A patient counted as having stable Graves' hyperthyroidism if no progression to ophthalmopathy occurred over 18 months of follow-up. The hyperthyroidism patients were between 18 and 65 years old and newly diagnosed, with a disease duration of less than 2 months. Exclusion was applied to patients with uncontrolled infections, other autoimmune diseases, pregnancy or lactation. Clinical symptoms, serum thyroxine and TRAb, thyroid ultrasound, and orbital computed tomography formed the basis for the diagnoses. PBMCs were separated from approximately 10 ml of fresh peripheral blood using Ficoll-Paque density gradient centrifugation. Trizol reagent was used to extract total RNA, and RNA quality was then checked on an Agilent 2100 Bioanalyzer.

The sequence was obtained from a woman aged 18-35 years with Graves' hyperthyroidism. Sequenced: blood. The chain employs TRBV29-1 and TRBJ2-7; 14 middle bases align to TRBD2. DNA sequence: TGCAGCGTTGGTCGACTAGCGGGAGGGAACGACGAGCAGTACTTC. Its product reads: CSVGRLAGGNDEQYF.